This T cell receptor (beta chain) stems from a study of T-cell reconstitution after alpha-beta-depleted transplantation in children. Trimming pared 5 bases from V and 0 bases from J, leaving 17 bases between. The CDR3 is 17 amino acids. Germline values: CDR1 SGHNT, CDR2 YENEEA. This clonotype appeared a few times. Unique molecular identifiers were used to barcode this TCRbeta library. Via MiXCR, TCRdb re-called the PCR reads, giving one row per CDR3 protein. This sample has about 200,000 distinct CDR3 sequences, with roughly 7.1% found just once. The sample here was PBMCs, taken before TCRalphabeta/CD19-depleted stem cell transplant. The receptor was derived from a boy aged 2 to 10 with acute lymphoblastic leukemia, due to receive a stem cell transplant. V is TRBV11-3 and J is TRBJ2-1; a weak D match, TRBD1 (5 bases). CDR3 nucleotide sequence: TGTGCCAGCAGCAACCTCAACAGGTGGAGCTCCTACAATGAGCAGTTCTTC. Protein sequence: CASSNLNRWSSYNEQFF.